This TCR beta chain derives from a study of high-grade serous ovarian cancer treatment subgroups. Overall study: On average, approximately 15,000 reads and 7,494 unique TCR beta rearrangements were obtained per sample. Findings and caveats of the study: Different patients shared almost no repertoire; same-patient tumors shared roughly 0.11 to 0.8. TCR clonal relatedness correlated positively with neoantigen level. Spatial context was lost because tumors were sequenced in bulk.

A note on this clone: What it recognizes is unknown.

The germline V and J ends were trimmed by 6 bases and 2 bases, with 8 bases remaining between them. Germline CDR1 is MNHNY and CDR2 is SVGAGI (reference sequence). This CDR3 is 12 amino acids long. Clones were sequenced by immunoSEQ multiplex PCR, and TCRdb holds only the in-frame ones, with some missing. The sample carries 10,000 to 15,000 clones, 88% recorded once. Tumor samples were obtained before definitive surgery or chemotherapy. The sequence derives from a human donor with high-grade serous ovarian cancer. This chain links TRBV6-6 with TRBJ2-7, with D perhaps TRBD2 (6 bases). The material sequenced was tumor tissue. The CDR3 protein is CASSGTAYEQYV. The CDR3 coding sequence is TGTGCCAGCAGCGGGACTGCCTACGAGCAGTACGTC.